Following are 28 T cell receptor beta chains from one sample sequenced in a study of blood T cell repertoires in COVID-19. Here immunoSEQ multiplex PCR was the method, and the copy in TCRdb shows in-frame clones only, minus some. The sample has approximately 450,000 clones, roughly 89% seen once; the top ten hold 4% to 5.5%. Specimen: peripheral blood. The receptor source for this set is a woman in her twenties or thirties with acute or convalescent COVID-19.

The chain combines TRBV2 with TRBJ1-2; TRBD1 is a possible D gene (5 bases). The CDR3 loop spans 12 amino acids. Per the germline V gene, CDR1 is SNHLY and CDR2 is FYNNEI. V was clipped by 4 bases and J by 7 bases, with 10 bases between them. The CDR3 is CASSGGRSGYTF. In DNA form, the CDR3 reads TGTGCCAGCAGTGGGGGGAGGAGTGGCTACACCTTC. The whole variable domain, remainder taken from reference TRBV2 and TRBJ1-2, is EPEVTQTPSHQVTQMGQEVILRCVPISNHLYFYWYRQILGQKVEFLVSFYNNEISEKSEIFDDQFSVERPDGSNFTLKIRSTKLEDSAMYFCASSGGRSGYTFGSGTRLTVV.

V and J are TRBV28 and TRBJ1-2; TRBD1 matches at 9 bases. With V trimmed by 5 bases and J by 4 bases, 11 bases remained unmatched. Germline CDR1 and CDR2: MDHEN and SYDVKM. The CDR3 covers 16 residues. In DNA, the CDR3 is TGTGCCAGCAGTCCAACCGGGACAGGGTATTTCTATGGCTACACCTTC. Its translation: CASSPTGTGYFYGYTF.

The rearrangement uses TRBV11-2 and TRBJ1-5; TRBD1 agrees at 8 bases. CDR3 length equals 15 residues. Germline V gene sequence: CDR1 SGHAT, CDR2 FQNNGV. V lost 1 base and J lost 6; bases outside the gene matches: 5. The CDR3 reads CASSLGPGGSQPQHF. The CDR3 DNA sequence: TGTGCCAGCAGCTTAGGTCCAGGGGGCAGTCAGCCCCAGCATTTT.

J is TRBJ1-4 and V is TRBV2; D uncertain. The length of the CDR3 is 15 residues. Trimming cost V 0 bases and J 4 bases, with 9 bases left between them. Germline loops: CDR1 SNHLY, CDR2 FYNNEI. The CDR3: CASSEAGGSNEKLFF. CDR3 DNA: TGTGCCAGCAGTGAAGCTGGAGGGAGTAATGAAAAACTGTTTTTT.

The chain couples TRBV7-8 to TRBJ1-1; TRBD1 matches 10 bases. With 0 bases clipped from V and 6 bases from J, the junction kept 7 bases outside the gene matches. Germline values: CDR1 SGHVS, CDR2 FQNEAQ. The CDR3 consists of 16 residues. The DNA of the CDR3 is TGTGCCAGCAGCTTAGCGGTGGGGACAGGGGTCGCTGAAGCTTTCTTT. Translated: CASSLAVGTGVAEAFF. Complete variable domain (other parts from reference TRBV7-8 and TRBJ1-1): GAGVSQSPRYKVAKRGQDVALRCDPISGHVSLFWYQQALGQGPEFLTYFQNEAQLDKSGLPSDRFFAERPEGSVSTLKIQRTQQEDSAVYLCASSLAVGTGVAEAFFGQGTRLTVV.

The J gene is TRBJ2-7, the V gene TRBV5-1; 7 bases agree with TRBD1. The trim removed 1 base at V and 6 bases at J, leaving 1 base unmatched. Germline V gene lookup returns CDR1 SGHRS and CDR2 YFSETQ. The CDR3 contains 12 residues. The CDR3 here is CASSLTGAEQYF. CDR3 DNA sequence: TGCGCCAGCAGCTTGACAGGGGCCGAGCAGTACTTC.

The rearrangement uses TRBV7-2 and TRBJ2-4; the D gene is possibly TRBD2 (6 bases). From germline, CDR1 is SGHTA and CDR2 FQGNSA. Between the trimmed V and J ends, which lost 5 bases and 5 bases, there was a span of 13 bases. The CDR3 consists of 14 residues. The CDR3 DNA follows: TGTGCCAGCAGCAACCCGGGGGTCCAAAACATTCAGTACTTC. Amino acid sequence: CASSNPGVQNIQYF.

Only a few counts were recorded for this clone. The chain employs TRBV30 and TRBJ1-6; tentatively, D is TRBD1 (5 bases). V lost 0 bases, J lost 8 bases, and 8 bases lay in between. CDR1 and CDR2 from the germline V gene are GTSNPN and SVGIG (reference sequence). The CDR3 totals 13 residues. This CDR3 is CAWSVQEDSPLHF. The CDR3 DNA reads as TGTGCCTGGAGTGTACAGGAAGATTCACCCCTCCACTTT.

The chain uses TRBV10-3 and TRBJ1-4; D is uncertain. V was cut by 2 bases and J by 4 bases, with 5 bases left in between. The CDR3 extends over 13 amino acids. The germline CDR1 and CDR2 sequences are ENHRY and SYGVKD. Here the CDR3 reads CAISETVNEKLFF. Here the CDR3 DNA reads TGTGCCATCAGTGAGACGGTTAATGAAAAACTGTTTTTT.

This sequence joins TRBV5-6 and TRBJ1-4; TRBD1 is a possible D gene (6 bases). The CDR3 loop spans 15 amino acids. The V gene lost 1 base and the J gene lost 4 bases, with 11 bases spanning the gap. CDR1 is SGHDT, CDR2 YYEEEE, per germline. CDR3 loop: CASSLWPGDNEKLFF. The CDR3 bases are TGTGCCAGCAGCTTGTGGCCAGGGGATAATGAAAAACTGTTTTTT.

The chain is built from TRBV19 and TRBJ1-1; D is possibly TRBD1 (6 bases). V lost 5 bases and J lost 4, with 11 bases in between. Germline V gene lookup returns CDR1 LNHDA and CDR2 SQIVND (reference sequence). This CDR3 has 13 amino acids. CDR3 sequence (DNA): TGTGCCAGTAGTCCAACAGGGACCACTGAAGCTTTCTTT. Protein: CASSPTGTTEAFF.

V usage is TRBV4-1 and J usage is TRBJ2-2; TRBD1 matches at 7 bases. CDR1 and CDR2 from the germline V gene are MGHRA and YSYEKL. The CDR3 sequence is 19 residues long. The trim removed 2 bases at V and 0 bases at J, leaving 12 bases unmatched. CDR3 loop: CASSQPSGQAEANTGELFF. The DNA of the CDR3 is TGCGCCAGCAGCCAACCCTCCGGACAGGCGGAAGCGAACACCGGGGAGCTGTTTTTT.

The chain combines TRBV19 with TRBJ1-5, with D perhaps matching TRBD1 (5 bases). The V and J ends lost 4 bases and 0 bases respectively, with 16 bases between them. CDR3 length: 17 residues. Germline CDR1 is LNHDA and CDR2 is SQIVND (reference sequence). CDR3 in DNA: TGTGCCAGTAGTACGGGTTTCAGGGCTTATAGCAATCAGCCCCAGCATTTT. Encoded protein: CASSTGFRAYSNQPQHF.

This chain connects TRBV29-1 to TRBJ2-1, with 11 bases matching TRBD2. With V trimmed by 4 bases and J by 10 bases, 6 bases remained unmatched. The CDR3 contains 13 residues. CDR1 is SQVTM, CDR2 ANQGSEA, per germline. The CDR3 DNA reads as TGCAGCGTTGCTGCTAGCGGGGGGAACGAGCAGTTCTTC. It codes for CSVAASGGNEQFF.

V is TRBV4-1 and J is TRBJ2-1; 10 nucleotides align to TRBD2. CDR3 length equals 15 residues. V shed 7 bases, J shed 2 bases, and the junction held 5 bases outside the gene matches. Germline-derived CDR1 and CDR2 are MGHRA and YSYEKL. The CDR3 DNA is TGCGCCAGCAAGGCAACTAGCGGGACCTACAATGAGCAGTTCTTC. Protein product: CASKATSGTYNEQFF.

The V gene is TRBV20-1, the J gene TRBJ2-4, with unresolved D. The V end lost 5 bases, the J end lost 7 bases, and 9 bases lay between the germline ends. Germline V gene data show CDR1 as DFQATT and CDR2 as SNEGSKA (reference sequence). The CDR3 loop spans 11 amino acids. The CDR3 DNA follows: TGCAGTGCTTCCAGGTTCAACATTCAGTACTTC. This encodes CSASRFNIQYF.

This clone turned up a few times. The chain employs TRBV12-3 or TRBV12-4 and TRBJ1-2; TRBD1 agrees at 7 bases. V lost 6 bases to trimming and J lost 8 bases; unmatched junction nucleotides: 9. This CDR3 spans 13 amino acids. This CDR3 is CASRGQAAGGYTF. Written as DNA, the CDR3 is TGTGCCAGCAGAGGACAGGCCGCAGGGGGCTACACCTTC.

V usage is TRBV7-8 and J usage is TRBJ1-5; possibly TRBD1 for D (5 bases). Trimming cost V 5 bases and J 5 bases, with 10 bases left between them. This CDR3 contains 13 residues. The germline CDR1 and CDR2 sequences are SGHVS and FQNEAQ. The CDR3 DNA is TGTGCCAGCAGCCGTAAAGGGGATCAGCCCCAGCATTTT. Its translation is CASSRKGDQPQHF.

The V call is TRBV7-3, the J call TRBJ1-6; TRBD1 aligns across 7 bases. The V gene end was trimmed by 2 bases and the J gene end by 4 bases; junction bases not matched to a gene: 14. Germline lookup yields CDR1 SGHTA and CDR2 FQGTGA. CDR3 size: 19 residues. For the CDR3, the DNA is TGTGCCAGCAGCTTACTCATCAAGGCAGGGGGGAAGTATAATTCACCCCTCCACTTT. This sequence encodes CASSLLIKAGGKYNSPLHF. Full variable domain (remainder filled in from reference TRBV7-3 and TRBJ1-6): GAGVSQTPSNKVTEKGKYVELRCDPISGHTALYWYRQSLGQGPEFLIYFQGTGAADDSGLPNDRFFAVRPEGSVSTLKIQRTERGDSAVYLCASSLLIKAGGKYNSPLHFGNGTRLTVT.

The chain combines TRBV7-9 with TRBJ2-5; 7 bases fit TRBD1. CDR1 SEHNR and CDR2 FQNEAQ come from the germline V gene (reference sequence). The CDR3 runs 14 residues. J gave up 5 bases and V 5 bases, and 8 bases lay outside the gene matches. Written as DNA, the CDR3 is TGTGCCAGCAGCACATCGACAGGGTTGGAGACCCAGTACTTC. It yields the protein CASSTSTGLETQYF. The entire variable domain, with the rest obtained from reference TRBV7-9 and TRBJ2-5, is as follows: DTGVSQNPRHKITKRGQNVTFRCDPISEHNRLYWYRQTLGQGPEFLTYFQNEAQLEKSRLLSDRFSAERPKGSFSTLEIQRTEQGDSAMYLCASSTSTGLETQYFGPGTRLLVL.

This clone was detected many times. V usage is TRBV5-4 and J usage is TRBJ1-6; TRBD1 matches at 7 bases. Looked up from germline, CDR1 is SGHNT and CDR2 is YYREEE (reference sequence). J lost 3 bases, V lost 2 bases, and 8 bases had no gene match. The CDR3 is 17 residues long. CDR3 nucleotides: TGTGCCAGCAGCTTCCAACTGGGACAGATCTATAATTCACCCCTCCACTTT. Amino acid sequence: CASSFQLGQIYNSPLHF.

The chain recombines TRBV6-5 with TRBJ2-7, with D possibly matching TRBD2 (6 bases). The CDR3 extends over 12 amino acids. Deletions cut 6 bases from V and 5 bases from J, with 11 bases between. Germline assignment: CDR1 MNHEY and CDR2 SVGAGI. CDR3 amino acids: CASRKGLHEQYF. The CDR3 DNA is TGTGCCAGCAGAAAGGGACTCCACGAGCAGTACTTC.

The chain links TRBV9 to TRBJ1-6, with 9 bases identical to TRBD1. Germline values: CDR1 SGDLS, CDR2 YYNGEE. V lost 3 bases to trimming and J lost 9 bases; unmatched junction nucleotides: 4. The CDR3 is 14 residues long. In nucleotides, the CDR3 is TGTGCCAGCAGCGCGGGACAGGGAATTTCACCCCTCCACTTT. Translation: CASSAGQGISPLHF.

This clone was counted a single time. V is TRBV30 and J is TRBJ1-4; 7 bases line up with TRBD1. J gave up 8 bases and V 7 bases, and 7 bases lay outside the gene matches. From germline, CDR1 is GTSNPN and CDR2 SVGIG (reference sequence). The CDR3 extends over 12 amino acids. CDR3 nucleotide sequence: TGTGCCTTGAAAGACAGGGAGGAAAAACTGTTTTTT. Its protein product is CALKDREEKLFF.

The sample holds a few counts of this clone. The V gene is TRBV4-1, the J gene TRBJ2-5, with 7 nucleotides matching TRBD1. CDR1 and CDR2 (germline): MGHRA, YSYEKL. This CDR3 has 14 residues. V dropped 4 bases and J dropped 4; count of bases not matched to a gene: 6. CDR3 amino acids: CASSRGGTGETQYF. DNA of the CDR3: TGCGCCAGCAGCCGAGGGGGCACGGGAGAGACCCAGTACTTC.

This clone appeared once. The rearrangement links TRBV28 to TRBJ1-1; TRBD1 agrees at 7 bases. CDR3 length: 14 residues. V shed 4 bases and J 3 bases; nucleotides not matched to a gene: 5. The germline V gene encodes CDR1 MDHEN and CDR2 SYDVKM. CDR3 DNA: TGTGCCAGCAGTTCAGGGACAGACCACACTGAAGCTTTCTTT. Its translation: CASSSGTDHTEAFF.

The J gene is TRBJ1-2, the V gene TRBV6-6; 8 bases line up with TRBD1. Germline V gives CDR1 MNHNY, CDR2 SVGAGI (reference sequence). The trim removed 6 bases at V and 2 bases at J, leaving 5 bases unmatched. This CDR3 region has 14 residues. CDR3 region: CASRTRDRNYGYTF. CDR3 DNA sequence: TGTGCCAGCAGGACGAGGGACAGGAACTATGGCTACACCTTC.

The chain is built from TRBV28 and TRBJ1-5, with TRBD1 as a possible D gene (6 bases). V gave up 5 bases and J gave up 6 bases, with 14 bases separating them. Germline values: CDR1 MDHEN, CDR2 SYDVKM. CDR3 length: 14 amino acids. The chain's CDR3 is CASSLTGKGQPQHF. In nucleotides, the CDR3 is TGTGCCAGCAGTCTTACAGGGAAGGGTCAGCCCCAGCATTTT. The entire variable domain, with the rest obtained from reference TRBV28 and TRBJ1-5, is as follows: DVKVTQSSRYLVKRTGEKVFLECVQDMDHENMFWYRQDPGLGLRLIYFSYDVKMKEKGDIPEGYSVSREKKERFSLILESASTNQTSMYLCASSLTGKGQPQHFGDGTRLSIL.